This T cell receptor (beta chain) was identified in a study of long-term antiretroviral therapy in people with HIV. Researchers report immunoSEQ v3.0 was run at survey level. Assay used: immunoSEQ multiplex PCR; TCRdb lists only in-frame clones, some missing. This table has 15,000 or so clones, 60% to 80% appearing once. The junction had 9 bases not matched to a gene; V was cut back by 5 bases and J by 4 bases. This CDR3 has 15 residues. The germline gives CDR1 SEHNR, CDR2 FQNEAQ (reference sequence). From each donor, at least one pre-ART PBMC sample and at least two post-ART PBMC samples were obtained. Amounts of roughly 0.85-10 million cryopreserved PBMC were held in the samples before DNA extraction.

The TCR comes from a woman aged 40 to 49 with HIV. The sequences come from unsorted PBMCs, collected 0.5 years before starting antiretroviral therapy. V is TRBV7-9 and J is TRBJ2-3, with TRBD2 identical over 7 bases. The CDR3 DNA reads TGTGCCAGCAGCCTGCTAGCGGTGGTCGCAGATACGCAGTATTTT. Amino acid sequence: CASSLLAVVADTQYF.